What follows describes a single T cell receptor (beta chain). The antigen is not known. Healthy Caucasian individuals from Russia aged about 6 to 100 were enrolled as donors. Primers used in a second PCR of about 7 to 12 cycles were a sample-barcoded 5' primer and a J-beta primer mix. TCRdb redid the calling of the 5' RACE reads with MiXCR, one entry per CDR3 protein. This table holds around 800,000 distinct CDR3 sequences, more than 40% found once. This specimen belongs to a study of blood T cells in healthy people across ages. The wider study: Every two T cells gave about one barcoded beta molecule via template switching. Study-wide findings and caveats: Naive T cell percentage by flow cytometry tracked strongly with beta diversity.

Germline-derived CDR1 and CDR2 are SEHNR and FQNEAQ (reference sequence). This CDR3 has 16 residues. Trimming removed 8 bases from V and 11 bases from J; junction bases left unmatched: 23. The rearrangement uses TRBV7-9 and TRBJ2-5; 7 bases map to TRBD1. Sequencing input: blood. The receptor was isolated from a man aged 55 to 70 in good health. The CDR3, as DNA: TGTGCCAGCGGCTCAAACAGGGGCGCGATGGGCAATGAGCAGTACTTC. Residues: CASGSNRGAMGNEQYF. The full variable domain, completed using reference TRBV7-9 and TRBJ2-5, is DTGVSQNPRHKITKRGQNVTFRCDPISEHNRLYWYRQTLGQGPEFLTYFQNEAQLEKSRLLSDRFSAERPKGSFSTLEIQRTEQGDSAMYLCASGSNRGAMGNEQYFGPGTRLLVL.